This T cell receptor (beta chain) was found in a study of OX40 agonist ivuxolimab in advanced cancers. At the level of the study: The patients received ivuxolimab by intravenous route every 2 weeks at 0.01 to 10 mg/kg.

The study, taken as a whole, reports: Clonal expansion by week 6 occurred in CD4+ and CD8+ blood T cells (at 0.1 to 3.0 mg/kg). Among T cells, CD8+ cells averaged more expanded clones than CD4+ cells. It was not determined which antigens were specifically recognized by the peripheral T cells that had undergone clonal expansion.

Method: immunoSEQ multiplex PCR; TCRdb's copy keeps in-frame clones and lacks some. The table shows 65,000 to 95,000 clones, with around 90% occurring only once. This CDR3 is 14 amino acids long. V dropped 6 bases and J dropped 2 bases, with 14 bases sitting between them. The germline gives CDR1 MDHEN, CDR2 SYDVKM. On this clone: Its antigen is still unknown.

The sequence came from an adult with an advanced solid tumor such as melanoma, head and neck, liver or kidney cancer. The chain links TRBV28 to TRBJ2-7; possibly TRBD2 for D (6 bases). This material consisted of CD4+ or CD8+ T cells sorted from blood, taken in a trial of the OX40 agonist ivuxolimab. In nucleotides, the CDR3 is TGTGCCAGCAGGGACCCGGGAGTGCCCTACGAGCAGTACTTC. This encodes CASRDPGVPYEQYF.